The clone carrying this T cell receptor (beta chain) came up many times. Its cognate antigen is unknown. The entry originates in a study of T cells in Graves' hyperthyroidism and ophthalmopathy. Clinical symptoms, serum thyroxine and TRAb, thyroid ultrasound and orbital computed tomography were used for the diagnoses. Amplification yielded TCR beta CDR3 regions, with RNA transcripts as the source. Initially, a first-round RT-PCR of the TCR CDR3 employed the HTBI primer set. TCRdb reprocessed the multiplex PCR reads with MiXCR, giving one entry per CDR3 protein. Altogether roughly 380,000 distinct CDR3 sequences are present, roughly 19% being singletons, with the ten largest covering about 4%. Study-wide findings and caveats: Blood shared most expanded thyroid clonotypes above 0.001. A median around 5.9 months before onset, the model predicted ophthalmopathy.

Per the germline V gene, CDR1 is MNHEY and CDR2 is SVGAGI. V was clipped by 4 bases and J by 0 bases, with 10 bases between them. The CDR3 has 15 residues. The genes are TRBV6-5 and TRBJ1-5; no reliable D call. The receptor was isolated from a woman aged 18 to 35 with Graves' hyperthyroidism. Source material: blood. This chain's CDR3 is CASSCFRNSNQPQHF. DNA of the CDR3: TGTGCCAGCAGTTGCTTCCGAAATAGCAATCAGCCCCAGCATTTT.